Listed below are T cell receptor beta chains from one sample, sequenced in a study of cytomegalovirus exposure and HLA in healthy donors. Data came from immunoSEQ multiplex PCR; TCRdb stores just in-frame clones and leaves some out. The profile shows some 110,000 clones, roughly 79% of them singletons. The material sequenced was PBMCs. The origin of the receptors is a man in his fifties or sixties in good health and CMV-seropositive. Each CDR3 is given with its conserved first and last residue. Fields, in order: clone size, V gene, J gene, D gene, CDR3 DNA, CDR3 protein. A D gene is named only where the DNA matches it firmly. Size is stated for part of the rows, as once, few or many counts, or as a class when the clone is expanded.

-	TRBV7-9	TRBJ2-3	TRBD1	TGTGCCAGCAGCCTAGGGACAGGGATGACAGATACGCAGTATTTT	CASSLGTGMTDTQYF
few	TRBV9	TRBJ1-3	TRBD1	TGTGCCAGCAACCTTGGACAGGGGACGGCTGGAAACACCATATATTTT	CASNLGQGTAGNTIYF
-	TRBV6-5	TRBJ2-7	TRBD1	TGTGCCAGCATGACAGGGGCCGCCTACGAGCAGTACTTC	CASMTGAAYEQYF
-	TRBV5-4	TRBJ2-4	-	TGTGCCAGCAGCTCCAGGGTAGCCAAAAACATTCAGTACTTC	CASSSRVAKNIQYF
-	TRBV7-9	TRBJ1-4	-	TGTGCCAGCACCACCGGCGGGAGGGAGAGGCCCGGCGAAAAACTGTTTTTT	CASTTGGRERPGEKLFF
-	TRBV15	TRBJ1-5	-	TGTGCCACCAGCAGAGGGCACAATCAGCCCCAGCATTTT	CATSRGHNQPQHF
many	TRBV7-2	TRBJ2-7	TRBD1	TGTGCCAGCTCAGTGACCGGGACAGCCCACGAGCAGTACTTC	CASSVTGTAHEQYF
-	TRBV4-3	TRBJ2-7	TRBD1	TGCGCCAGCAGCCAGCCAGGACAGGGGGCACATGAGCAGTACTTC	CASSQPGQGAHEQYF
once	TRBV6-5	TRBJ2-1	-	TGTGCCAGCAGTTACTCATCGGGAATTGAGCAGTTCTTC	CASSYSSGIEQFF
-	TRBV28	TRBJ1-2	-	TGTGCCAGCAGGACGGGGGGGGGCAGGGCGGTCTATGGCTACACCTTC	CASRTGGGRAVYGYTF
-	TRBV19	TRBJ1-1	-	TGTGCCAGTAGTATATCGTCGGGGACTTACATGAACACTGAAGCTTTCTTT	CASSISSGTYMNTEAFF
-	TRBV6-5	TRBJ1-4	TRBD1	TGTGCCAGCAGGGCCAGGGGGGCAACTAATGAAAAACTGTTTTTT	CASRARGATNEKLFF
few	TRBV5-6	TRBJ1-1	-	TGTGCCAGCAGCTTAGAGACTAACACTGAAGCTTTCTTT	CASSLETNTEAFF
-	TRBV7-9	TRBJ2-7	TRBD2	TGTGCCAGCAGCTTATACGGGACTAGCTCCTACGAGCAGTACTTC	CASSLYGTSSYEQYF
-	TRBV27	TRBJ1-1	-	TGTGCCAGCACGCAGGTGGGGAGGTGGACTGAAGCTTTCTTT	CASTQVGRWTEAFF
-	TRBV15	TRBJ2-3	-	TGTGCCACCAGCAGAGCGACAGATACGCAGTATTTT	CATSRATDTQYF
-	TRBV6-5	TRBJ2-5	-	TGTGCCAGCCGGGGAAGTGAGACCCAGTACTTC	CASRGSETQYF
-	TRBV28	TRBJ2-5	-	TGTGCCAGCAGTGGTAACCAGGAGACCCAGTACTTC	CASSGNQETQYF
few	TRBV7-9	TRBJ2-1	-	TGTGCCAGCAGTTTCCAGACTTGGGAGCAGTTCTTC	CASSFQTWEQFF
once	TRBV11-2	TRBJ2-2	TRBD2	TGTGCCAGCAGCTTCGGGGGGGCGGCCGGGGAGCTGTTTTTT	CASSFGGAAGELFF
-	TRBV6-1	TRBJ1-6	-	TGTGCCAGCACCCCGCAACATTATAATTCACCCCTCCACTTT	CASTPQHYNSPLHF
few	TRBV9	TRBJ1-6	-	TGTGCCAGCAGCGTAGAAGGCAGGGAGGGTTCACCCCTCCACTTT	CASSVEGREGSPLHF
few	TRBV28	TRBJ1-1	TRBD1	TGTGCCAGCAGTTTACCGCGGACAGGGTACACTGAAGCTTTCTTT	CASSLPRTGYTEAFF
few	TRBV4-2	TRBJ1-1	-	TGTGCCAGCAGCCTCGACCCGTCAGGCACTGAAGCTTTCTTT	CASSLDPSGTEAFF
few	TRBV4-1	TRBJ2-7	TRBD1	TGCGCCAGCAGCGCCGACAGGGGGCCAGGGGAGCAGTACTTC	CASSADRGPGEQYF
-	TRBV5-1	TRBJ2-7	TRBD2	TGCGCCAGCTGCGCCCTTAGCGGGGGGGCGGACGAGCAGTACTTC	CASCALSGGADEQYF
-	TRBV7-8	TRBJ1-3	-	TGTGCCAGCAGCCCCCAGGCGCTCTCTGGAAACACCATATATTTT	CASSPQALSGNTIYF
-	TRBV4-2	TRBJ2-3	TRBD2	TGTGCCAGCAGCCATGCTAGCGGGGGTGACACAGATACGCAGTATTTT	CASSHASGGDTDTQYF
few	TRBV30	TRBJ1-4	-	TGTGCCTGGAGGAGGACAGACAATGAAAAACTGTTTTTT	CAWRRTDNEKLFF
few	TRBV6-5	TRBJ2-7	TRBD1	TGTGCCAGCAGCGGGACAGGGGACTACGAGCAGTACTTC	CASSGTGDYEQYF
-	TRBV5-1	TRBJ1-2	-	TGCGCCAGCAAGACAGGAGGCTATGGCTACACCTTC	CASKTGGYGYTF
-	TRBV28	TRBJ1-2	TRBD1	TGTGCCAGCAGTTTAGGCGGGACAGCCTATGGCTACACCTTC	CASSLGGTAYGYTF
-	TRBV6-5	TRBJ1-5	TRBD1	TGTGCCAGCAGCCACGGGACAGGGGGCAATCAGCCCCAGCATTTT	CASSHGTGGNQPQHF
-	TRBV5-4	TRBJ1-1	TRBD1	TGTGCCAGCAGCTTGAGCAGGGGGGTGAACACTGAAGCTTTCTTT	CASSLSRGVNTEAFF
once	TRBV10-2	TRBJ2-3	TRBD2	TGCGCCAGCAGTGAGAAGGGGGCGGGGGGGCGGGATACGCAGTATTTT	CASSEKGAGGRDTQYF
-	TRBV5-4	TRBJ1-1	-	TGTGCCAGCAGCCCGCAAGGGGGGGGTTACACTGAAGCTTTCTTT	CASSPQGGGYTEAFF
once	TRBV27	TRBJ2-6	-	TGTGCCAGCACCAAAGGGACTCTAAGCTCTGGGGCCAACGTCCTGACTTTC	CASTKGTLSSGANVLTF
-	TRBV4-2	TRBJ2-5	-	TGTGCCAGCAGCCAAGTAAAGGGGCAGGGGGAGACCCAGTACTTC	CASSQVKGQGETQYF
-	TRBV7-8	TRBJ1-2	-	TGTGCCAGCAGCTTAGGAAACAGTCCTAACTATGGCTACACCTTC	CASSLGNSPNYGYTF
-	TRBV12-5	TRBJ1-1	TRBD1	TGTGCTAGTGGGCGGGACAGGGGAGATTCTGAAGCTTTCTTT	CASGRDRGDSEAFF
few	TRBV11-1	TRBJ2-5	TRBD1	TGTGCCAGCAGCTCCTCAGGGGGCATGGGGCAAGAGACCCAGTACTTC	CASSSSGGMGQETQYF
-	TRBV12-5	TRBJ1-1	TRBD1	TGTGCTAGTGGTCAACACAGGGGCACTGAAGCTTTCTTT	CASGQHRGTEAFF
-	TRBV6-6	TRBJ2-1	-	TGTGCCAGCAGTTACCTGACTCCTAGCTCCTACAATGAGCAGTTCTTC	CASSYLTPSSYNEQFF
once	TRBV2	TRBJ1-1	-	TGTGCCAGCAGCGCGCGGGGCCCTGAAGCTTTCTTT	CASSARGPEAFF
-	TRBV30	TRBJ2-3	TRBD1	TGTGCCTGGAGCGGGTTGCTGGGACAGGCGCAGTATTTT	CAWSGLLGQAQYF
-	TRBV2	TRBJ1-2	-	TGTGCCAGCATCCCCGGACTCTCTAATGGCTACACCTTC	CASIPGLSNGYTF
-	TRBV7-9	TRBJ2-5	-	TGTGCCAGCAGGATGGACACACAAGAGACCCAGTACTTC	CASRMDTQETQYF
-	TRBV7-2	TRBJ2-3	TRBD2	TGTGCCAGCAGCGGACTAGCGGGTACCACAGATACGCAGTATTTT	CASSGLAGTTDTQYF
-	TRBV11-2	TRBJ2-5	TRBD2	TGTGCCAGCGCCTCACTTCGGGGGGTAAGGGAGACCCAGTACTTC	CASASLRGVRETQYF
-	TRBV4-2	TRBJ2-1	-	TGTGCCAGCAGCCAAGGCCCTTTCCTGAGCTCCTACAATGAGCAGTTCTTC	CASSQGPFLSSYNEQFF
once	TRBV5-4	TRBJ2-3	TRBD2	TGTGCCAGCAGCCCCCGACTAGCGGGCCTCACAGATACGCAGTATTTT	CASSPRLAGLTDTQYF
-	TRBV19	TRBJ2-7	TRBD1	TGTGCCAGTAGTAACGGACAGGTGGCCTACGAGCAGTACTTC	CASSNGQVAYEQYF
-	TRBV7-2	TRBJ2-1	-	TGTGCCAGCAGCCTCTGGATGGGGCAGACCTACAATGAGCAGTTCTTC	CASSLWMGQTYNEQFF
once	TRBV4-1	TRBJ1-3	-	TGCGCCAGCAGCCAAGATCAATTCGGGGCTGGAAACACCATATATTTT	CASSQDQFGAGNTIYF
-	TRBV4-2	TRBJ2-5	-	TGTGCCAGCAGCCAAGTAGCACAGACCCAGTACTTC	CASSQVAQTQYF
-	TRBV19	TRBJ1-1	TRBD1	TGTGCCAGTAGTACAACAGGGGAGACTGAAGCTTTCTTT	CASSTTGETEAFF
-	TRBV27	TRBJ2-1	-	TGTGCCAGCTCGGACAGAATTAGCTCCTACAATGAGCAGTTCTTC	CASSDRISSYNEQFF
once	TRBV19	TRBJ2-2	TRBD2	TGTGCCAGTAGTATCGATAGCGGGGGCGACACCGGGGAGCTGTTTTTT	CASSIDSGGDTGELFF